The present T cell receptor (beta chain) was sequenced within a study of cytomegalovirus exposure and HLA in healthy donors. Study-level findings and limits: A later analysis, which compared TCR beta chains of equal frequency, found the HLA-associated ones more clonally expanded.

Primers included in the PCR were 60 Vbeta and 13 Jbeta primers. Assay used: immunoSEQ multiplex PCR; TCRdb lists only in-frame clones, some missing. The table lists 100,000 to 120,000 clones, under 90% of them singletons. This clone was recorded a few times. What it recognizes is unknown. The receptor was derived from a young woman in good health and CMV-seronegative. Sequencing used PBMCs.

The CDR3 sequence is CSVESGGGGTEAFF. CDR3 DNA: TGCAGCGTTGAATCGGGGGGGGGTGGGACTGAAGCTTTCTTT. This chain joins TRBV29-1 and TRBJ1-1; TRBD1 is a possible D gene (5 bases). Germline-derived CDR1 and CDR2 are SQVTM and ANQGSEA. The CDR3 loop spans 14 amino acids. The V end was cut by 2 bases, the J end by 5 bases, with 15 bases between.